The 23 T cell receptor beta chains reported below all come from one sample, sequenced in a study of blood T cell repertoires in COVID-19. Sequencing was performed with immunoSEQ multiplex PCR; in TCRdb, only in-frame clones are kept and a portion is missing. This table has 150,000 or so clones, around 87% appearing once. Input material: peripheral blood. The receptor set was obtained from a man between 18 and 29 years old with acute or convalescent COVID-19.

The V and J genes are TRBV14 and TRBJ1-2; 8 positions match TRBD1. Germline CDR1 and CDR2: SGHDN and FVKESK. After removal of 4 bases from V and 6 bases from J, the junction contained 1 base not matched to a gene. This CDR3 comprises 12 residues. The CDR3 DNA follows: TGTGCCAGCAGCCGACAGGGGAATGGCTACACCTTC. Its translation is CASSRQGNGYTF.

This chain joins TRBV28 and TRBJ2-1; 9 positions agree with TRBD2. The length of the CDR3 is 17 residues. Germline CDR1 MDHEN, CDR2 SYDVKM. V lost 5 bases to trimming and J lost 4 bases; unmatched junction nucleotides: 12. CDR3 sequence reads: CASSARAGTSRYNEQFF. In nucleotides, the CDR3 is TGTGCCAGCAGTGCCCGGGCCGGGACTAGCAGATACAATGAGCAGTTCTTC.

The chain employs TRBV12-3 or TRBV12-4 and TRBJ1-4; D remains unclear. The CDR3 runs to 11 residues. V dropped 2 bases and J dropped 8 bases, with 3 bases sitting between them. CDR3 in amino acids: CASSLSEKLFF. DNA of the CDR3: TGTGCCAGCAGTTTAAGCGAAAAACTGTTTTTT.

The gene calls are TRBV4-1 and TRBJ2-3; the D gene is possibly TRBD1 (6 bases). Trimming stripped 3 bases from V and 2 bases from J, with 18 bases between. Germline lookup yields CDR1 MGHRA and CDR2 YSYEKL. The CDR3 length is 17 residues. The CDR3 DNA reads TGCGCCAGCAGCCAGGGGAAAGGACAGCGAGCCACAGATACGCAGTATTTT. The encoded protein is CASSQGKGQRATDTQYF.

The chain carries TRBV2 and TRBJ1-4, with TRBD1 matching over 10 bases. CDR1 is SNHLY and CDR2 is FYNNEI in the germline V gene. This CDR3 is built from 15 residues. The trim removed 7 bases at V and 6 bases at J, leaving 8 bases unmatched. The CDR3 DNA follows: TGTGCCAGCATGGACAGGGGGTTTCTCTATGAAAAACTGTTTTTT. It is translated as CASMDRGFLYEKLFF.

CDR3: CATDEGTDTQYF. The CDR3 DNA reads TGTGCCACGGATGAGGGTACAGATACGCAGTATTTT. The chain carries TRBV6-5 and TRBJ2-3; possibly TRBD2 for D (5 bases). The V and J ends lost 10 bases and 3 bases respectively, with 11 bases between them. The V gene's germline CDR1 is MNHEY and CDR2 SVGAGI. The CDR3 spans 12 residues.

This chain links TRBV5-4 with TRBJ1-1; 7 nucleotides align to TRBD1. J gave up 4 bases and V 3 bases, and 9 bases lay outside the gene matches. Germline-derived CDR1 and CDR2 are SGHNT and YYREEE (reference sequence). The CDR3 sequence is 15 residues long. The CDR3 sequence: CASSYVSSGGTEAFF. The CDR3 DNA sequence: TGTGCCAGCAGCTACGTTAGTTCAGGGGGCACTGAAGCTTTCTTT.

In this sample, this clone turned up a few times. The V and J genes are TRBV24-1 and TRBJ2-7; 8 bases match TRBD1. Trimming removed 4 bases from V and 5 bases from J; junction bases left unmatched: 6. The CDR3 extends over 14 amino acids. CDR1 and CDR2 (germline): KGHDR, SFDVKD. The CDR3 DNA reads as TGTGCCACCAGTGACCAAGGACAGGGAAACGAGCAGTACTTC. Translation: CATSDQGQGNEQYF.

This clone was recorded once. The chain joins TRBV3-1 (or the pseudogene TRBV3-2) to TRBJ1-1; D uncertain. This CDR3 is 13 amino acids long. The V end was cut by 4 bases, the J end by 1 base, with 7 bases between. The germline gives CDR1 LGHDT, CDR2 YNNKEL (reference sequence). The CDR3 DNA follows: TGTGCCAGCAGCCGAGGCAGGAACACTGAAGCTTTCTTT. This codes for CASSRGRNTEAFF.

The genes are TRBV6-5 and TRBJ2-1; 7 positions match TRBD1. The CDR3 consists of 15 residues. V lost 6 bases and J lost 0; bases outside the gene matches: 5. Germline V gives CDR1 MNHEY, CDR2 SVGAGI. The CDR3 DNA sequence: TGTGCCAGCAGGTACAGGGGTGGCTCCTACAATGAGCAGTTCTTC. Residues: CASRYRGGSYNEQFF.

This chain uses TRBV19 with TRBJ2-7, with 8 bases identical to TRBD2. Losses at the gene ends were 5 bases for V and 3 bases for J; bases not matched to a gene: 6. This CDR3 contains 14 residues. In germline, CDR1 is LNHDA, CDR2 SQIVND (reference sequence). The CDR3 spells CASSSGGDGYEQYF. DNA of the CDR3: TGTGCCAGTAGTTCGGGAGGGGACGGCTACGAGCAGTACTTC. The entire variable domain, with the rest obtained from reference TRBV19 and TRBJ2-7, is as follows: DGGITQSPKYLFRKEGQNVTLSCEQNLNHDAMYWYRQDPGQGLRLIYYSQIVNDFQKGDIAEGYSVSREKKESFPLTVTSAQKNPTAFYLCASSSGGDGYEQYFGPGTRLTVT.

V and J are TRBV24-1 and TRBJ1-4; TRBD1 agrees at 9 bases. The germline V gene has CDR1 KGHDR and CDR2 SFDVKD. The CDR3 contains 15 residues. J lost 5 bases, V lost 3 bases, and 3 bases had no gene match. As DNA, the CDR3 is TGTGCCACCAGTGATCCCGGGACAGGGAATGAAAAACTGTTTTTT. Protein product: CATSDPGTGNEKLFF.

CDR3 bases: TGTGCCAGCAGCTCAGGGAGGTTTAGAATCGGCGCAACTAATGAAAAACTGTTTTTT. Its protein product is CASSSGRFRIGATNEKLFF. The rearrangement joins TRBV11-2 to TRBJ1-4, with D tentatively TRBD1 (5 bases). Germline V gene lookup returns CDR1 SGHAT and CDR2 FQNNGV. The V gene lost 4 bases and the J gene lost 0 bases, with 21 bases spanning the gap. The CDR3 consists of 19 residues.

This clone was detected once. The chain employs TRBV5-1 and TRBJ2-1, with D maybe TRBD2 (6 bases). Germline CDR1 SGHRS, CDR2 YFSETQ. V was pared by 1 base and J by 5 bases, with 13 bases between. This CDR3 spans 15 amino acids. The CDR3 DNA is TGCGCCAGCAGCTTGAGAGGCTCGGGGGACAATGAGCAGTTCTTC. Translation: CASSLRGSGDNEQFF.

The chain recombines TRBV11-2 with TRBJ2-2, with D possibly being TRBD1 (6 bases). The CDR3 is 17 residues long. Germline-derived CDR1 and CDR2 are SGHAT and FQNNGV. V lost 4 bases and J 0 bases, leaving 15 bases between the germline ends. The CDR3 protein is CASSSNNRVANTGELFF. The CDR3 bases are TGTGCCAGCAGCTCAAACAACAGGGTCGCGAACACCGGGGAGCTGTTTTTT.

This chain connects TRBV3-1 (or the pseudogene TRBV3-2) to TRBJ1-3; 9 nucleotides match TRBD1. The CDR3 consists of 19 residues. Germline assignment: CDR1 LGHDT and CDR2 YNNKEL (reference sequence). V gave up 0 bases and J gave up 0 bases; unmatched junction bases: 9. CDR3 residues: CASSQESLRTGASGNTIYF. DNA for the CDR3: TGTGCCAGCAGCCAAGAAAGTTTGCGGACAGGGGCCTCTGGAAACACCATATATTTT.

CDR3 sequence (DNA): TGTGCCTGGGGAAGCGGGGGCGTCACCGGGGAGCTGTTTTTT. Residues: CAWGSGGVTGELFF. The rearrangement joins TRBV30 to TRBJ2-2; 8 positions agree with TRBD2. CDR3 size: 14 residues. CDR1 GTSNPN and CDR2 SVGIG come from the germline V gene (reference sequence). Trimming took 5 bases from V and 4 from J; bases not matched to a gene: 6.

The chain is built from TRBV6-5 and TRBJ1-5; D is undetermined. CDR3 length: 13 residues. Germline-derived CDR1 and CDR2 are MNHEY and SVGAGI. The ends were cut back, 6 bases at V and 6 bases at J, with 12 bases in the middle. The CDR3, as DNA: TGTGCCAGCAGCCTCGACGGGGTTCAGCCCCAGCATTTT. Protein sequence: CASSLDGVQPQHF.

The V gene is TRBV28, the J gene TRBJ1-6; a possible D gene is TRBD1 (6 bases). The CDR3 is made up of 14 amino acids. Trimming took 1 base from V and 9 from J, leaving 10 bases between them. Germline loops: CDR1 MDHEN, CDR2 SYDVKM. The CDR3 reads CASSLYGQPSPLHF. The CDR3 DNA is TGTGCCAGCAGTTTATATGGACAGCCTTCACCCCTCCACTTT.

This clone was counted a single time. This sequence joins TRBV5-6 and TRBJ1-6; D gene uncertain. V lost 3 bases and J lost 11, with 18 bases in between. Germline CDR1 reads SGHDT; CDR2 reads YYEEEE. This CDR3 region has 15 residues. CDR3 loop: CASSWGTRTGAPLHF. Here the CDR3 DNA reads TGTGCCAGCAGCTGGGGTACAAGGACTGGGGCACCCCTCCACTTT.

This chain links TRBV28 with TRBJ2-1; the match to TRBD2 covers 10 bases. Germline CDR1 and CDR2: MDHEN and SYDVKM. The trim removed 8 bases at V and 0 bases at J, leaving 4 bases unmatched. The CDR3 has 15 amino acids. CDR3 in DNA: TGTGCCAGCTCGCCTAGCGGGGGCTCCTACAATGAGCAGTTCTTC. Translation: CASSPSGGSYNEQFF.

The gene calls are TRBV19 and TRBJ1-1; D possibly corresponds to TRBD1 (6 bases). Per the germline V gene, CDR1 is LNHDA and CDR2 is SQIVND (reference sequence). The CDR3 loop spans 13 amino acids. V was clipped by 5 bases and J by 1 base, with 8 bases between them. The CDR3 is CASSVTGNTEAFF. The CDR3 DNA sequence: TGTGCCAGTAGTGTGACAGGGAACACTGAAGCTTTCTTT.

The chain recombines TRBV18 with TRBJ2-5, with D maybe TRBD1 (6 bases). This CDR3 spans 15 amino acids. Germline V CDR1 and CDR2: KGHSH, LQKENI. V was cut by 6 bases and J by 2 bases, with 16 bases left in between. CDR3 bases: TGTGCCAGCTCTCCCGTTCTGGACAGACAAGAGACCCAGTACTTC. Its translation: CASSPVLDRQETQYF.